One TCR beta chain is described in this entry. Its antigen is not identified. Then a second PCR, running about 6 to 12 cycles, was carried out with a sample-barcoded 5' primer and a J-beta primer mix. One entry per CDR3 protein, called by TCRdb with MiXCR from the 5' RACE reads. This table holds about 1.5 million distinct CDR3 sequences, roughly 43% found once. The individuals who served as donors were healthy Caucasians living in Russia, aged about 6 to 95. Total RNA was extracted at no less than 5.5 micrograms per sample. The sample belongs to a study of blood T cells in healthy people across ages. General study results and limits: Aged donors had fewer naive CD4+ cells and lower diversity than long-lived donors. Estimates of diversity drawn from one million T cells were considered underestimates.

Germline assignment: CDR1 MDHEN and CDR2 SYDVKM. Trimming removed 6 bases at V and 0 bases at J, with 15 bases between. The CDR3 runs 15 residues. The rearrangement uses TRBV28 and TRBJ2-7; D might be TRBD2 (5 bases). Sequencing used blood. This TCR was sampled from a woman between 18 and 30 years old in good health. CDR3 amino acids: CASSPVGSGSYEQYF. CDR3 sequence (DNA): TGTGCCAGCAGCCCCGTGGGGAGCGGCTCCTACGAGCAGTACTTC.